This TCR beta chain came from a study of blood T cell repertoires in COVID-19. Whole-study context: Nucleic acid was either cDNA or gDNA, and it came from T cells, B-cell-depleted T cells, or PBMCs.

Germline lookup yields CDR1 LNHNV and CDR2 YYDKDF (reference sequence). V was trimmed by 2 bases and J by 11 bases, leaving 16 bases between them. The CDR3 contains 15 residues. Assay: immunoSEQ multiplex PCR; the TCRdb copy retains only in-frame clones and omits some. Of some 58,000 clones in the sample, 80% to 90% are singletons; the top ten hold more than 0.95%. The sample comprised peripheral blood. This clonotype was obtained from a man aged 35-49 years with acute or convalescent COVID-19. The V call is TRBV15, the J call TRBJ1-6; D is possibly TRBD1 (6 bases). The CDR3 DNA follows: TGTGCCACCAGCAGAAGGGGGGGATCTGTAACACCCCTCCACTTT. Protein sequence: CATSRRGGSVTPLHF.